This is a list of T cell receptor beta chains from one sample in a study of control samples from healthy donors and cancer patients. Data came from immunoSEQ multiplex PCR; TCRdb stores just in-frame clones and leaves some out. The sample lists approximately 90,000 clones; 85% to 95% were seen once. The material sequenced was blood. The receptors originated from a woman in her twenties or thirties in good health. CDR3s include the opening cysteine and the closing phenylalanine or tryptophan. D genes are given only for firm matches. Clone size is given for some rows only: seen once, a few or many times, or a class if the clone is expanded.

j_call: TRBJ2-1
v_call: TRBV6-5
d_call: TRBD2
clone_size: -
cdr3_nt: TGTGCCAGCAGTTACTCTTCCAGCGGGAGAAACAATGAGCAGTTCTTC
cdr3_aa: CASSYSSSGRNNEQFF

j_call: TRBJ1-5
v_call: TRBV19
d_call: -
clone_size: -
cdr3_nt: TGTGCCAGTAGTATCGGGGTTGGCAATCAGCCCCAGCATTTT
cdr3_aa: CASSIGVGNQPQHF

j_call: TRBJ1-2
v_call: TRBV19
d_call: TRBD1
clone_size: -
cdr3_nt: TGTGCCAGTAGTATAGGGGACAGGGGGCGAAGTGGCTACACCTTC
cdr3_aa: CASSIGDRGRSGYTF

j_call: TRBJ1-5
v_call: TRBV24-1
d_call: -
clone_size: -
cdr3_nt: TGTGCCACCAGTGATTCCCGCGGGGGAGGTCCCCAGCATTTT
cdr3_aa: CATSDSRGGGPQHF

j_call: TRBJ2-1
v_call: TRBV6-4
d_call: -
clone_size: -
cdr3_nt: TGTGCCAGCAGTGTTACCGCCAGCTCCTACAATGAGCAGTTCTTC
cdr3_aa: CASSVTASSYNEQFF

j_call: TRBJ2-2
v_call: TRBV19
d_call: TRBD2
clone_size: -
cdr3_nt: TGTGCCAGTAGTATAGTAGCGGGAGACGCCGGGGAGCTGTTTTTT
cdr3_aa: CASSIVAGDAGELFF

j_call: TRBJ2-5
v_call: TRBV7-3
d_call: -
clone_size: few
cdr3_nt: TGTGCCAGCAGCCCAGCGGGTAGGCAAGAGACCCAGTACTTC
cdr3_aa: CASSPAGRQETQYF

j_call: TRBJ1-2
v_call: TRBV11-2
d_call: -
clone_size: -
cdr3_nt: TGTGCCAGCAGCTTATCCGAAGACAGCGGCTACACCTTC
cdr3_aa: CASSLSEDSGYTF

j_call: TRBJ1-5
v_call: TRBV24-1
d_call: -
clone_size: -
cdr3_nt: TGTGCCACCAGTGATATCGATAGCAATCAGCCCCAGCATTTT
cdr3_aa: CATSDIDSNQPQHF

j_call: TRBJ1-2
v_call: TRBV19
d_call: -
clone_size: -
cdr3_nt: TGTGCCAGTAGTATACTTACAGGGCTGAACTATGGCTACACCTTC
cdr3_aa: CASSILTGLNYGYTF

j_call: TRBJ1-1
v_call: TRBV14
d_call: TRBD1
clone_size: -
cdr3_nt: TGTGCCAGCAGCCAGCCCGGGACAGGGGGCAACACTGAAGCTTTCTTT
cdr3_aa: CASSQPGTGGNTEAFF

j_call: TRBJ1-5
v_call: TRBV12-3/TRBV12-4
d_call: -
clone_size: -
cdr3_nt: TGTGCCAGCAGTTTTTCGGATCAGCCCCAGCATTTT
cdr3_aa: CASSFSDQPQHF

j_call: TRBJ2-1
v_call: TRBV28
d_call: TRBD2
clone_size: -
cdr3_nt: TGTGCCAGCAGTTTATCCGGGACTAGCGGGAGAAATGAGCAGTTCTTC
cdr3_aa: CASSLSGTSGRNEQFF

j_call: TRBJ2-1
v_call: TRBV5-1
d_call: TRBD2
clone_size: -
cdr3_nt: TGCGCCAGCAGCTCAGGACTAGCGGGTTCCTATAGCTCCTACAATGAGCAGTTCTTC
cdr3_aa: CASSSGLAGSYSSYNEQFF

j_call: TRBJ2-5
v_call: TRBV28
d_call: TRBD1
clone_size: -
cdr3_nt: TGTGCCAGCAGACTAAACAGGGGGATGTGGGAGACCCAGTACTTC
cdr3_aa: CASRLNRGMWETQYF

j_call: TRBJ2-3
v_call: TRBV9
d_call: -
clone_size: -
cdr3_nt: TGTGCCAGCAGCGTGGTAGGGGGTCCAGATACGCAGTATTTT
cdr3_aa: CASSVVGGPDTQYF

j_call: TRBJ2-1
v_call: TRBV6-1
d_call: -
clone_size: -
cdr3_nt: TGTGCCAGCAGTGTCCGGGACAACAATGAGCAGTTCTTC
cdr3_aa: CASSVRDNNEQFF

j_call: TRBJ1-3
v_call: TRBV3-1/TRBV3-2
d_call: -
clone_size: -
cdr3_nt: TGTGCCAGCAGCCCACATGGAAACACCATATATTTT
cdr3_aa: CASSPHGNTIYF

j_call: TRBJ2-7
v_call: TRBV10-3
d_call: -
clone_size: -
cdr3_nt: TGTGCCATCAGTCCCAAGATTAGGGACGAGCAGTACTTC
cdr3_aa: CAISPKIRDEQYF

j_call: TRBJ2-7
v_call: TRBV18
d_call: TRBD2
clone_size: -
cdr3_nt: TGTGCCAGCTCACCATCCCTAGCGGGCTACGAGCAGTACTTC
cdr3_aa: CASSPSLAGYEQYF

j_call: TRBJ1-2
v_call: TRBV14
d_call: TRBD1
clone_size: once
cdr3_nt: TGTGCCAGCAGCCGGACAGGTCGTGGCTACACCTTC
cdr3_aa: CASSRTGRGYTF